This entry lists 10 T cell receptor beta chains sequenced from one sample in a study of early T cells in non-severe SARS-CoV-2 infection. TCRdb re-derived calls from the 5' RACE reads in MiXCR, one entry per CDR3 protein. Among roughly 25,000 distinct CDR3 sequences listed, about 4% were seen once. Sequencing was performed on whole blood. The source is an adult who was a healthcare worker with PCR-confirmed SARS-CoV-2 infection or an uninfected control (not recorded which).

This clonotype was counted at least ten times. The rearrangement links TRBV6-6 to TRBJ2-7, with D possibly being TRBD1 or TRBD2 (5 bases each). The CDR3 loop spans 16 amino acids. Germline V gives CDR1 MNHNY, CDR2 SVGAGI (reference sequence). The germline V and J ends were trimmed by 0 bases and 2 bases, with 14 bases remaining between them. This CDR3 is CASSYSAGTAAYEQYF. The CDR3 nucleotides are TGTGCCAGCAGTTACTCCGCCGGGACGGCGGCCTACGAGCAGTACTTC.

This clonotype was recorded many times. The V and J genes are TRBV20-1 and TRBJ2-5; 9 positions match TRBD2. The CDR3 spans 20 residues. Germline V lookup: CDR1 DFQATT, CDR2 SNEGSKA (reference sequence). The V and J ends lost 3 bases and 1 base, in that order; junction bases with no gene match: 21. CDR3 sequence (DNA): TGCAGTGCTAGGGCCCCTGGGGGAGCCCCTAGCGGGAATTTCCAAGAGACCCAGTACTTC. It yields the protein CSARAPGGAPSGNFQETQYF.

This chain connects TRBV28 to TRBJ2-3; no firm D call. The germline V gene has CDR1 MDHEN and CDR2 SYDVKM. The CDR3 has 13 residues. With 3 bases removed from V and 6 bases from J, the gap between germline ends came to 10 bases. CDR3 protein: CASSFSPTDTQYF. The CDR3 DNA reads TGTGCCAGCAGTTTCAGCCCGACGGATACGCAGTATTTT. The full variable domain, its missing parts supplied by reference TRBV28 and TRBJ2-3, is DVKVTQSSRYLVKRTGEKVFLECVQDMDHENMFWYRQDPGLGLRLIYFSYDVKMKEKGDIPEGYSVSREKKERFSLILESASTNQTSMYLCASSFSPTDTQYFGPGTRLTVL.

This clonotype appeared many times. This chain links TRBV2 with TRBJ2-1; TRBD2 aligns across 9 bases. Germline-derived CDR1 and CDR2 are SNHLY and FYNNEI. This CDR3 region has 12 residues. The V and J ends lost 6 bases and 15 bases, in that order; junction bases with no gene match: 9. This CDR3 is CASSGGGEGRFF. DNA for the CDR3: TGTGCCAGCAGCGGCGGGGGGGAAGGTCGGTTCTTC.

This clonotype has a count of ten or more. The chain couples TRBV28 to TRBJ2-3; 8 bases fit TRBD2. V was pared by 5 bases and J by 9 bases, with 4 bases of the junction left unmatched. The CDR3 extends over 12 amino acids. Germline V gene data show CDR1 as MDHEN and CDR2 as SYDVKM. The CDR3 is CASSGLANTQYF. Here the CDR3 DNA reads TGTGCCAGCAGTGGACTAGCTAACACGCAGTATTTT.

The chain carries TRBV5-8 and TRBJ1-4; 11 positions agree with TRBD1. CDR1 is SGHTS and CDR2 is YDEGEE in the germline V gene. This CDR3 is built from 16 residues. With V trimmed by 4 bases and J by 7 bases, 9 bases remained unmatched. The CDR3 here is CASSRNPGQGGEKLFF. The CDR3 region has the DNA TGTGCCAGCAGCCGAAATCCGGGACAGGGGGGTGAAAAACTGTTTTTT.

V gene TRBV19 combines with J gene TRBJ2-5; 12 bases fit TRBD1. Germline CDR1 LNHDA, CDR2 SQIVND (reference sequence). The J segment lost 4 bases and the V segment lost 9 bases, leaving 9 bases of the junction unmatched. The CDR3 is 15 residues long. The CDR3 DNA sequence: TGTGCCAGCTCCGGGACAGGGGGCTTTGGAGAGACCCAGTACTTC. Protein sequence: CASSGTGGFGETQYF.

There are many counts of this clonotype. This chain joins TRBV29-1 and TRBJ2-5, with D possibly called TRBD1 or TRBD2 (5 bases each). There are 13 residues in the CDR3. The V end was cut by 3 bases, the J end by 2 bases, with 10 bases between. Germline values: CDR1 SQVTM, CDR2 ANQGSEA. The CDR3, as DNA: TGCAGCGTTGACGGCTGGGGGCAAGAGACCCAGTACTTC. This gives the protein CSVDGWGQETQYF.

This clonotype appeared many times. An end of the junction differs from the germline gene, which may be a read error. The CDR3 protein is CASSTGLAGVQGTQYF. CDR3 nucleotides: TGTGCCAGCAGCACGGGACTAGCGGGAGTACAAGGGACCCAGTACTTC. The chain carries TRBV7-3 and TRBJ2-5; 14 bases are a match to TRBD2. The CDR3 is made up of 16 amino acids. Germline loops: CDR1 SGHTA, CDR2 FQGTGA.

This clonotype was observed at least ten times. The rearrangement uses TRBV7-9 and TRBJ2-1; D unresolved. The germline V and J ends were trimmed by 5 bases and 7 bases, with 15 bases remaining between them. This CDR3 spans 14 amino acids. Germline V lookup: CDR1 SEHNR, CDR2 FQNEAQ (reference sequence). CDR3 in amino acids: CASSPWVPLNEQFF. CDR3 nucleotides: TGTGCCAGCAGCCCATGGGTTCCTCTGAATGAGCAGTTCTTC.